This TCR beta chain emerged from a study of beta chain features in type 1 diabetes. Study details: Healthy donors, compared against patients, showed similar age, gender and cell yields. The study's findings and limits: Shortening of TCRB CDR3s, moderate but significant, appeared in all four CD4+ subsets of Type 1 diabetes patients.

Every bit of the isolated RNA underwent reverse transcription, so sequencing read expressed TCRB transcripts. The protocol was immunoSEQ multiplex PCR, while the TCRdb copy is restricted to in-frame clones and leaves out a portion. The profile shows about 120,000 clones, around 15% of them singletons. As to this clone: Its antigen is unidentified.

Germline V lookup: CDR1 GTSNPN, CDR2 SVGIG (reference sequence). The V gene lost 3 bases and the J gene lost 7 bases, with 18 bases spanning the gap. This CDR3 is built from 15 residues. Material: central memory CD4+ T cells from blood. This sequence was found in a man younger than 35 with type 1 diabetes. This chain links TRBV30 with TRBJ1-4; D uncertain. Here the CDR3 reads CAWSAGGPTGEKLFF. The CDR3 DNA is TGTGCCTGGAGCGCTGGTGGTCCGACGGGTGAAAAACTGTTTTTT.